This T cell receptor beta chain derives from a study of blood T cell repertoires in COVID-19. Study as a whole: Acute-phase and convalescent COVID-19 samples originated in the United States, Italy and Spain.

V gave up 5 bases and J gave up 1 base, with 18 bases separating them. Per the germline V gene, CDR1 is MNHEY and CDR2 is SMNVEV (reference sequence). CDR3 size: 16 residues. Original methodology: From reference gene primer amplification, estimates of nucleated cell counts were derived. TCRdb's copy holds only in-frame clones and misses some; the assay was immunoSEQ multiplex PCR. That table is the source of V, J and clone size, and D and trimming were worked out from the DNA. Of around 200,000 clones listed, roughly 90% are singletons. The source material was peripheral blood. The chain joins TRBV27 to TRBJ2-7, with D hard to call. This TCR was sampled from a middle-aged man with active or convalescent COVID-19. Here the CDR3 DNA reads TGTGCCAGCAGTCTTCGCAAAGAGCGTTTGTCCTACGAGCAGTACTTC. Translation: CASSLRKERLSYEQYF.